A single sample gave rise to the 20 T cell receptor beta chains below, sequenced in a study of CD8 T cells in Susac syndrome. The RNA input was about 0.45 to 1 ug, and it was reverse transcribed with random hexamers. TCRdb re-derived calls from the immunoSEQ multiplex PCR reads in MiXCR, one entry per CDR3 protein. The table shows about 120,000 distinct CDR3 sequences, with around 94% occurring only once. Sample: CD4+ T cells from PBMCs. The receptor source for this set is a human donor in good health.

CDR3 protein: CAWSVPGGNGEAFF. The CDR3 DNA is TGTGCCTGGAGTGTACCGGGGGGAAACGGTGAAGCTTTCTTT. V and J are TRBV30 and TRBJ1-1, with a tentative D call TRBD1 (5 bases). V dropped 0 bases and J dropped 7 bases, with 15 bases sitting between them. The CDR3 contains 14 residues. Germline assignment: CDR1 GTSNPN and CDR2 SVGIG (reference sequence).

The V gene is TRBV6-5, the J gene TRBJ2-7; 7 bases agree with TRBD2. The J segment lost 0 bases and the V segment lost 0 bases, leaving 8 bases of the junction unmatched. The CDR3 extends over 17 amino acids. Germline-derived CDR1 and CDR2 are MNHEY and SVGAGI. The CDR3 nucleotides read TGTGCCAGCAGTTACTCGTCCGGACTAGTAGACTCCTACGAGCAGTACTTC. It encodes CASSYSSGLVDSYEQYF.

The chain carries TRBV4-2 and TRBJ2-7; possible D gene TRBD2, 5 bases. The CDR3 sequence is 15 residues long. V lost 0 bases to trimming and J lost 6 bases, with 15 bases between them. Germline CDR1 is LGHNA and CDR2 is YNFKEQ. Here the CDR3 reads CASSQDQLVNIEQYF. The CDR3 nucleotides are TGTGCCAGCAGCCAAGATCAACTAGTAAATATCGAGCAGTACTTC.

The V gene is TRBV7-3, the J gene TRBJ2-1; TRBD1 aligns across 8 bases. The V segment lost 5 bases and the J segment 7 bases; nucleotides outside the gene matches: 7. The CDR3 sequence is 14 residues long. CDR1 is SGHTA and CDR2 is FQGTGA in the germline V gene. The CDR3 region is CASSKGQGENEQFF. CDR3 in DNA: TGTGCCAGCAGCAAAGGACAGGGTGAAAATGAGCAGTTCTTC.

This chain connects TRBV7-2 to TRBJ2-7, with 9 bases that match TRBD2. This CDR3 is built from 14 residues. Per the germline V gene, CDR1 is SGHTA and CDR2 is FQGNSA. With V trimmed by 0 bases and J by 6 bases, 3 bases remained unmatched. CDR3 loop: CASSLAGLAGEQYF. CDR3 in DNA: TGTGCCAGCAGCTTAGCGGGACTAGCAGGCGAGCAGTACTTC.

This chain connects TRBV7-2 to TRBJ1-1, with unresolved D. CDR3 length equals 13 residues. Germline V gives CDR1 SGHTA, CDR2 FQGNSA. Trimming pared 4 bases from V and 4 bases from J, leaving 10 bases between. This CDR3 is CASSSFSGTEAFF. The CDR3 DNA reads TGTGCCAGCAGCTCGTTCTCGGGCACTGAAGCTTTCTTT.

The chain joins TRBV28 to TRBJ2-2, with 8 bases identical to TRBD1. CDR3 size: 13 residues. The V gene end was trimmed by 5 bases and the J gene end by 6 bases; junction bases not matched to a gene: 2. Germline loops: CDR1 MDHEN, CDR2 SYDVKM. The CDR3 reads CASSPGGAGELFF. CDR3 DNA sequence: TGTGCCAGCAGTCCAGGGGGCGCCGGGGAGCTGTTTTTT.

This clonotype was detected only once. This chain connects TRBV5-4 to TRBJ2-7; D gene unclear. CDR1 is SGHNT, CDR2 YYREEE, per germline (reference sequence). There are 14 residues in the CDR3. Trimming pared 1 base from V and 4 bases from J, leaving 12 bases between. The CDR3 sequence is CASSLQGAGYEQYF. In nucleotides, the CDR3 is TGTGCCAGCAGCTTGCAAGGAGCCGGGTACGAGCAGTACTTC.

V is TRBV28 and J is TRBJ2-1; 10 bases are a match to TRBD1. V lost 8 bases and J lost 7; bases outside the gene matches: 5. The germline gives CDR1 MDHEN, CDR2 SYDVKM. The CDR3 sequence is 13 residues long. The CDR3 DNA reads as TGTGCCAGCGGACAGGGACAGGGGAATGAGCAGTTCTTC. It yields the protein CASGQGQGNEQFF.

The chain has TRBV3-1 and TRBJ1-1; D is perhaps TRBD1 (6 bases). V shed 0 bases and J shed 4 bases, with 12 bases lying between them. Germline V gene data show CDR1 as LGHDT and CDR2 as YNNKEL (reference sequence). The length of the CDR3 is 15 residues. CDR3 in amino acids: CASSQDPGAATEAFF. Written as DNA, the CDR3 is TGTGCCAGCAGCCAAGATCCGGGGGCGGCCACTGAAGCTTTCTTT.

A few counts support this clonotype. This chain joins TRBV3-1 and TRBJ2-7; 7 bases are a match to TRBD1. The germline V gene has CDR1 LGHDT and CDR2 YNNKEL (reference sequence). The CDR3 consists of 13 residues. After removal of 4 bases from V and 6 bases from J, the junction contained 6 bases not matched to a gene. In DNA, the CDR3 is TGTGCCAGCAGCCGACAGGGAGTCAGCGAGCAGTACTTC. It encodes CASSRQGVSEQYF.

V gene TRBV20-1 combines with J gene TRBJ2-1; 14 bases match TRBD2. The junction had 10 bases not matched to a gene; V was cut back by 5 bases and J by 10 bases. CDR1 and CDR2 (germline): DFQATT, SNEGSKA (reference sequence). This CDR3 region has 15 residues. The CDR3: CSAPRGLAGVREQFF. DNA of the CDR3: TGCAGTGCTCCCAGGGGACTAGCGGGAGTTAGAGAGCAGTTCTTC.

J is TRBJ2-1 and V is TRBV5-1; 7 bases line up with TRBD2. Germline V gene sequence: CDR1 SGHRS, CDR2 YFSETQ. This CDR3 contains 17 residues. Germline trimming cut 2 bases from V and 0 bases from J; bases unmatched to any gene: 8. The CDR3 coding sequence is TGCGCCAGCAGCTTAGCGGGATTCCGTAGCTCCTACAATGAGCAGTTCTTC. Translating it yields CASSLAGFRSSYNEQFF.

In its sample, this clonotype was seen once. The rearrangement uses TRBV20-1 and TRBJ2-7; 9 bases match TRBD2. Germline V gene sequence: CDR1 DFQATT, CDR2 SNEGSKA (reference sequence). Losses at the gene ends were 0 bases for V and 12 bases for J; bases not matched to a gene: 9. This CDR3 region has 13 residues. The CDR3 protein is CSARDRGGTSRYF. CDR3 DNA sequence: TGCAGTGCTAGAGATCGGGGCGGGACTAGCCGGTACTTC.

The chain combines TRBV6-2 or TRBV6-3 with TRBJ2-7; 11 nucleotides line up with TRBD2. V shed 9 bases and J 7 bases; nucleotides not matched to a gene: 8. Germline V gives CDR1 MNHEY, CDR2 SVGEGT. The CDR3 contains 13 residues. CDR3 residues: CASASGRLVEQYF. CDR3 DNA: TGTGCCAGTGCTAGCGGGAGGCTTGTGGAGCAGTACTTC.

This chain connects TRBV5-1 to TRBJ1-3, with no clear D. Germline lookup yields CDR1 SGHRS and CDR2 YFSETQ. The ends were cut back, 0 bases at V and 3 bases at J, with 7 bases in the middle. This CDR3 region has 14 residues. The chain's CDR3 is CASSLASDGNTIYF. The CDR3 bases are TGCGCCAGCAGCTTGGCCTCGGATGGAAACACCATATATTTT.

The V gene is TRBV3-1, the J gene TRBJ2-7, with TRBD1 as a possible D gene (5 bases). The CDR3 contains 12 residues. The V end was cut by 1 base, the J end by 12 bases, with 13 bases between. Germline CDR1 reads LGHDT; CDR2 reads YNNKEL (reference sequence). CDR3 nucleotides: TGTGCCAGCAGCCAAGTAGGGGATAGCCTGTACTTC. Residues: CASSQVGDSLYF.

The chain recombines TRBV28 with TRBJ1-5, with TRBD1 matching over 9 bases. V shed 11 bases and J 6 bases; nucleotides not matched to a gene: 14. Germline values: CDR1 MDHEN, CDR2 SYDVKM. This CDR3 spans 15 amino acids. CDR3 bases: TGTGCCGGCAAACCCCAGGGACAGGGTGGTCAGCCCCAGCATTTT. Translated: CAGKPQGQGGQPQHF.

V and J are TRBV6-1 and TRBJ2-3; D is tentatively TRBD1 or TRBD2 (8 bases each). With 7 bases removed from V and 6 bases from J, the gap between germline ends came to 29 bases. The germline V gene has CDR1 MNHNS and CDR2 SASEGT. CDR3 length: 18 amino acids. The CDR3 region is CASTGQGGSGRFRDTQYF. The CDR3 coding sequence is TGTGCCAGCACAGGACAGGGAGGCAGCGGGAGATTTCGGGATACGCAGTATTTT.

The V call is TRBV7-9, the J call TRBJ2-1; possible D gene TRBD2, 6 bases. There are 15 residues in the CDR3. V was pared by 5 bases and J by 4 bases, with 15 bases between. The germline V gene has CDR1 SEHNR and CDR2 FQNEAQ (reference sequence). CDR3 in amino acids: CASSRAGGKYNEQFF. In DNA form, the CDR3 reads TGTGCCAGCAGCCGGGCTGGCGGGAAGTACAATGAGCAGTTCTTC.